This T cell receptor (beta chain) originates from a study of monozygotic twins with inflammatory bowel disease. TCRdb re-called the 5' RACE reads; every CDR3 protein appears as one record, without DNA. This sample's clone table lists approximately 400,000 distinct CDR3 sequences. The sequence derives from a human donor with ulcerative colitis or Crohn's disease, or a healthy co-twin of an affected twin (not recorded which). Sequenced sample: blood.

CDR3 residues: CASIQGVSSTDTQYF. J is TRBJ2-3 and V is TRBV7-9. The CDR3 runs to 15 residues. Germline lookup yields CDR1 SEHNR and CDR2 FQNEAQ (reference sequence).